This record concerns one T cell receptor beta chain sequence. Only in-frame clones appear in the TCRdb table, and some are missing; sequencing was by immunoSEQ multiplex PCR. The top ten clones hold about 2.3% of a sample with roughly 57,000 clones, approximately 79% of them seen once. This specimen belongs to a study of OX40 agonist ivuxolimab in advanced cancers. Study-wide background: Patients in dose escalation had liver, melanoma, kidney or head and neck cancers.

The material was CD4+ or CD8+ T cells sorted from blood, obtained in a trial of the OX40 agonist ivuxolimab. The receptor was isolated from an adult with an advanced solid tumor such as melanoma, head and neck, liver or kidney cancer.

The CDR3 bases are TGTGCCAGCAGTAATCAGGCGGGGGAGCTGTTTTTT. Protein: CASSNQAGELFF. This rearrangement joins TRBV7-2 to TRBJ2-2; D uncertain. V was shortened by 6 bases and J by 8 bases, with 10 bases between the two germline ends. The CDR3 is 12 residues long. Germline V gene data show CDR1 as SGHTA and CDR2 as FQGNSA.